The 31 T cell receptor beta chains listed next were all sequenced from one sample in a study of cytomegalovirus exposure and HLA in healthy donors. PCR used 60 Vbeta primers and 13 Jbeta primers. The protocol was immunoSEQ multiplex PCR, while the TCRdb copy is restricted to in-frame clones and leaves out a portion. The table has about 110,000 clones, around 76% seen once. Sequenced input: PBMCs. The receptors here all came from a man between 25 and 39 years old in good health and CMV-seropositive.

The chain has TRBV13 and TRBJ2-7, with D tentatively TRBD2 (7 bases). Germline V gives CDR1 PRHDT, CDR2 FYEKMQ (reference sequence). V lost 2 bases, J lost 0 bases, and 11 bases lay in between. This CDR3 has 15 residues. CDR3 nucleotides: TGTGCCAGCAGCTTAAGGGGGGGGGTCTCCTACGAGCAGTACTTC. It codes for CASSLRGGVSYEQYF. Together with reference TRBV13 and TRBJ2-7, the CDR3 gives the full variable domain: AAGVIQSPRHLIKEKRETATLKCYPIPRHDTVYWYQQGPGQDPQFLISFYEKMQSDKGSIPDRFSAQQFSDYHSELNMSSLELGDSALYFCASSLRGGVSYEQYFGPGTRLTVT.

This clone has more than one count but fewer than ten. V usage is TRBV7-2 and J usage is TRBJ1-3; D might be TRBD1 (6 bases). CDR3 length equals 15 residues. Trimming shortened V by 2 bases and J by 3 bases, and 11 bases separated the two germline ends. Germline values: CDR1 SGHTA, CDR2 FQGNSA. The CDR3 sequence is CASSLWTVVGNTIYF. The CDR3 bases are TGTGCCAGCAGCTTATGGACAGTCGTTGGAAACACCATATATTTT.

V is TRBV9 and J is TRBJ2-2; TRBD2 agrees at 11 bases. CDR3 length: 17 amino acids. Trimming took 6 bases from V and 5 from J; bases not matched to a gene: 12. Germline V lookup: CDR1 SGDLS, CDR2 YYNGEE. The CDR3 is CASTIAGGPTLTGELFF. The CDR3 DNA reads as TGTGCCAGCACCATAGCGGGGGGGCCGACTCTTACCGGGGAGCTGTTTTTT. The full variable domain, its missing parts supplied by reference TRBV9 and TRBJ2-2, is DSGVTQTPKHLITATGQRVTLRCSPRSGDLSVYWYQQSLDQGLQFLIQYYNGEERAKGNILERFSAQQFPDLHSELNLSSLELGDSALYFCASTIAGGPTLTGELFFGEGSRLTVL.

This rearrangement joins TRBV19 to TRBJ1-6; no reliable D call. Trimming left V 4 bases short and J 0 bases short, with 13 bases between. The length of the CDR3 is 17 residues. Germline V gene lookup returns CDR1 LNHDA and CDR2 SQIVND (reference sequence). The CDR3: CASSKEFRSSYNSPLHF. The CDR3 nucleotides read TGTGCCAGTAGTAAAGAGTTCCGGAGCTCCTATAATTCACCCCTCCACTTT.

The CDR3 DNA is TGTGCCAGCAGTCCATTGGACGGTAGGGGTGAAAAACTGTTTTTT. Amino acids: CASSPLDGRGEKLFF. V and J are TRBV6-1 and TRBJ1-4; maybe TRBD1 (5 bases). The V gene's germline CDR1 is MNHNS and CDR2 SASEGT. Trimming shortened V by 5 bases and J by 7 bases, and 17 bases separated the two germline ends. This CDR3 comprises 15 residues.

J is TRBJ1-6 and V is TRBV6-4; D may be TRBD1 (5 bases). With 3 bases removed from V and 7 bases from J, the gap between germline ends came to 10 bases. The CDR3 spans 14 residues. CDR1 MRHNA and CDR2 SNTAGT come from the germline V gene. The CDR3 sequence is CASSEGGENSPLHF. CDR3 sequence (DNA): TGTGCCAGCAGTGAAGGAGGGGAGAATTCACCCCTCCACTTT.

This rearrangement joins TRBV5-1 to TRBJ2-7; D may be TRBD1 (5 bases). The V and J ends lost 0 bases and 6 bases respectively, with 7 bases between them. Germline values: CDR1 SGHRS, CDR2 YFSETQ. The CDR3 is 12 residues long. The CDR3 region has the DNA TGCGCCAGCAGCTTGGCCCAGGGCGAGCAGTACTTC. This codes for CASSLAQGEQYF.

V gene TRBV11-3 combines with J gene TRBJ1-1; TRBD1 matches 9 bases. The CDR3 consists of 14 residues. The germline V gene encodes CDR1 SGHNT and CDR2 YENEEA. The V and J ends lost 5 bases and 5 bases, in that order; junction bases with no gene match: 6. For the CDR3, the DNA is TGTGCCAGCAGCCCCTGGGACAGGGATACTGAAGCTTTCTTT. This sequence encodes CASSPWDRDTEAFF.

The chain has TRBV5-1 and TRBJ2-5; no firm D call. Looked up from germline, CDR1 is SGHRS and CDR2 is YFSETQ. CDR3 length: 14 residues. The V end was cut by 0 bases, the J end by 0 bases, with 6 bases between. The CDR3 loop is CASSLGAYQETQYF. The DNA for the CDR3 is TGCGCCAGCAGCTTGGGAGCGTACCAAGAGACCCAGTACTTC.

This sequence joins TRBV7-2 and TRBJ2-7, with TRBD2 identical over 7 bases. Germline lookup yields CDR1 SGHTA and CDR2 FQGNSA. V lost 4 bases to trimming and J lost 3 bases; unmatched junction nucleotides: 9. This CDR3 spans 15 amino acids. CDR3 in amino acids: CASSSSRTRRYEQYF. Written as DNA, the CDR3 is TGTGCCAGCAGCTCGTCGAGGACTAGGCGCTACGAGCAGTACTTC. Supplemented by reference TRBV7-2 and TRBJ2-7, the full variable domain reads GAGVSQSPSNKVTEKGKDVELRCDPISGHTALYWYRQSLGQGLEFLIYFQGNSAPDKSGLPSDRFSAERTGGSVSTLTIQRTQQEDSAVYLCASSSSRTRRYEQYFGPGTRLTVT.

This rearrangement joins TRBV6-5 to TRBJ1-1, with D possibly matching TRBD1 (6 bases). V was pared by 2 bases and J by 3 bases, with 13 bases between. Germline loops: CDR1 MNHEY, CDR2 SVGAGI. The CDR3 has 15 amino acids. Written as DNA, the CDR3 is TGTGCCAGCAGTTACGCCCTAACAGGGTACACTGAAGCTTTCTTT. Its translation is CASSYALTGYTEAFF.

This clone was detected a few times. V gene TRBV7-9 combines with J gene TRBJ1-3, with a tentative D call TRBD1 (5 bases). This CDR3 has 12 residues. V dropped 4 bases and J dropped 5 bases, with 6 bases sitting between them. Germline CDR1 and CDR2: SEHNR and FQNEAQ (reference sequence). The CDR3 is CASSSDRNTIYF. The CDR3 region has the DNA TGTGCCAGCAGCTCGGACAGAAACACCATATATTTT.

The rearrangement uses TRBV7-9 and TRBJ2-5; 8 bases align to TRBD2. The last part of the DNA fits TRBJ2-7 better; the J call may be wrong. The CDR3 covers 18 residues. CDR1 is SEHNR and CDR2 is FQNEAQ in the germline V gene (reference sequence). CDR3: CASSAMGYRAGVGYEQYF. The CDR3 bases are TGTGCCAGCAGCGCCATGGGTTACCGAGCGGGGGTAGGCTACGAGCAGTACTTC.

The V call is TRBV27, the J call TRBJ2-5; D remains unclear. There are 13 residues in the CDR3. Germline CDR1 and CDR2: MNHEY and SMNVEV (reference sequence). V was trimmed by 7 bases and J by 5 bases, leaving 14 bases between them. The CDR3 is CASTSKFSETQYF. The DNA for the CDR3 is TGTGCCAGCACTTCTAAATTTTCTGAGACCCAGTACTTC.

The chain combines TRBV10-1 with TRBJ1-6; no reliable D call. From germline, CDR1 is WNHNN and CDR2 SYGVQD (reference sequence). V gave up 6 bases and J gave up 12 bases, with 15 bases separating them. The CDR3 consists of 13 residues. CDR3 in amino acids: CASSPGILGPLHF. The CDR3 DNA sequence: TGCGCCAGCAGCCCGGGGATATTAGGACCCCTCCACTTT.

This rearrangement joins TRBV2 to TRBJ2-1, with 10 bases fitting TRBD2. The CDR3 consists of 15 residues. The germline V gene has CDR1 SNHLY and CDR2 FYNNEI. Germline trimming cut 6 bases from V and 9 bases from J; bases unmatched to any gene: 11. DNA for the CDR3: TGTGCCAGCAGACTAGCGGGGACAGTAAGGGGTGAGCAGTTCTTC. Translating it yields CASRLAGTVRGEQFF.

This chain connects TRBV6-5 to TRBJ1-1; D is undetermined. Germline CDR1 is MNHEY and CDR2 is SVGAGI. The V gene lost 4 bases and the J gene lost 3 bases, with 9 bases spanning the gap. The CDR3 totals 13 residues. DNA for the CDR3: TGTGCCAGCAGTTTTGACGGGTACACTGAAGCTTTCTTT. This sequence encodes CASSFDGYTEAFF.

This clone was counted only a few times. In nucleotides, the CDR3 is TGTGCCAGCAGTGAATGGCAGGGGGCGCTGGAGCAGTACTTC. Protein: CASSEWQGALEQYF. V is TRBV2 and J is TRBJ2-7; TRBD1 agrees at 8 bases. The CDR3 has 14 amino acids. Germline values: CDR1 SNHLY, CDR2 FYNNEI. J lost 7 bases, V lost 2 bases, and 7 bases had no gene match. The whole variable domain, filled in from reference TRBV2 and TRBJ2-7, reads EPEVTQTPSHQVTQMGQEVILRCVPISNHLYFYWYRQILGQKVEFLVSFYNNEISEKSEIFDDQFSVERPDGSNFTLKIRSTKLEDSAMYFCASSEWQGALEQYFGPGTRLTVT.

The chain is built from TRBV6-6 and TRBJ1-1; 9 bases align to TRBD1. CDR1 is MNHNY and CDR2 is SVGAGI in the germline V gene (reference sequence). The CDR3 runs 16 residues. Losses at the gene ends were 6 bases for V and 2 bases for J; bases not matched to a gene: 10. The chain's CDR3 is CASRSGTGTLNTEAFF. DNA of the CDR3: TGTGCCAGCAGGTCCGGGACAGGGACTTTAAACACTGAAGCTTTCTTT.

V and J are TRBV30 and TRBJ2-7; TRBD1 agrees at 7 bases. This CDR3 region has 14 residues. Germline loops: CDR1 GTSNPN, CDR2 SVGIG (reference sequence). V trimming: 0 bases; J trimming: 1 base; junction bases outside the gene matches: 3. CDR3 sequence (DNA): TGTGCCTGGAGTGTAGGGGGCCTATCCTACGAGCAGTACTTC. It codes for CAWSVGGLSYEQYF.

This clone has a handful of counts. V usage is TRBV19 and J usage is TRBJ2-7, with 9 nucleotides matching TRBD1. Germline CDR1 is LNHDA and CDR2 is SQIVND (reference sequence). This CDR3 has 13 residues. J was trimmed by 6 bases and V by 5 bases; bases with no gene match: 5. CDR3 DNA: TGTGCCAGTAGTCTCGGACAGGGGACCGAGCAGTACTTC. Translated, it gives CASSLGQGTEQYF. Full variable domain (remainder filled in from reference TRBV19 and TRBJ2-7): DGGITQSPKYLFRKEGQNVTLSCEQNLNHDAMYWYRQDPGQGLRLIYYSQIVNDFQKGDIAEGYSVSREKKESFPLTVTSAQKNPTAFYLCASSLGQGTEQYFGPGTRLTVT.

V is TRBV15 and J is TRBJ2-2; unclear D gene. Germline V CDR1 and CDR2: LNHNV, YYDKDF (reference sequence). The CDR3 sequence is 11 residues long. The germline V and J ends were trimmed by 5 bases and 7 bases, with 5 bases remaining between them. CDR3 DNA: TGTGCCACCAGCTCCTTCGGGGAGCTGTTTTTT. It encodes CATSSFGELFF.

V and J are TRBV5-6 and TRBJ1-5; the D is unclear. The V end was cut by 4 bases, the J end by 4 bases, with 9 bases between. Germline V gives CDR1 SGHDT, CDR2 YYEEEE. CDR3 length equals 13 residues. CDR3 coding DNA: TGTGCCAGCAGCAACAGCCCAAATCAGCCCCAGCATTTT. It is translated as CASSNSPNQPQHF.

This clone has more than one count but fewer than ten. The rearrangement links TRBV11-2 to TRBJ1-1; D possibly corresponds to TRBD1 (5 bases). The V and J ends lost 3 bases and 1 base respectively, with 9 bases between them. The germline V gene encodes CDR1 SGHAT and CDR2 FQNNGV. The CDR3 covers 14 residues. CDR3 amino acids: CASSFQGWNTEAFF. CDR3 in DNA: TGTGCCAGCAGCTTTCAGGGATGGAACACTGAAGCTTTCTTT.

V usage is TRBV2 and J usage is TRBJ2-3, with 10 nucleotides matching TRBD1. The V gene's germline CDR1 is SNHLY and CDR2 FYNNEI. The trim removed 4 bases at V and 4 bases at J, leaving 5 bases unmatched. CDR3 length equals 15 residues. CDR3 sequence (DNA): TGTGCCAGCAGTGCACTGACAGGGGGCTCAGATACGCAGTATTTT. This encodes CASSALTGGSDTQYF.

CDR3 nucleotides: TGTGCCAGCAGCCCAAACCGACGGAAGGGGGAGACCCAGTACTTC. This codes for CASSPNRRKGETQYF. The chain joins TRBV27 to TRBJ2-5, with D tentatively TRBD1 (5 bases). Germline CDR1 is MNHEY and CDR2 is SMNVEV (reference sequence). This CDR3 is 15 amino acids long. V was pared by 6 bases and J by 5 bases, with 19 bases between.

This chain connects TRBV7-6 to TRBJ1-4, with a possible D match to TRBD1 (6 bases). Trimming pared 0 bases from V and 8 bases from J, leaving 16 bases between. Germline CDR1 reads SGHVS; CDR2 reads FNYEAQ. This CDR3 is 16 amino acids long. CDR3 DNA sequence: TGTGCCAGCAGCTTAGCGCCGGGGGGGGCTGGGGAAAAACTGTTTTTT. It is translated as CASSLAPGGAGEKLFF.

The chain has TRBV5-4 and TRBJ2-7; D gene uncertain. Germline loops: CDR1 SGHNT, CDR2 YYREEE (reference sequence). CDR3 size: 14 residues. Trimming took 4 bases from V and 4 from J, leaving 15 bases between them. CDR3 amino acids: CASSLSESRYEQYF. DNA for the CDR3: TGTGCCAGCAGCCTATCTGAGAGTAGATACGAGCAGTACTTC. The full variable domain, in which reference TRBV5-4 and TRBJ2-7 provide the parts outside the CDR3, is ETGVTQSPTHLIKTRGQQVTLRCSSQSGHNTVSWYQQALGQGPQFIFQYYREEENGRGNFPPRFSGLQFPNYSSELNVNALELDDSALYLCASSLSESRYEQYFGPGTRLTVT.

The J gene is TRBJ2-2, the V gene TRBV5-4; 8 positions agree with TRBD2. The CDR3 contains 15 residues. Unmatched junction bases numbered 6, after V lost 4 bases and J lost 4 bases. Germline CDR1 reads SGHNT; CDR2 reads YYREEE (reference sequence). Here the CDR3 DNA reads TGTGCCAGCAGCCGGGGGGGGGTTGGCACCGGGGAGCTGTTTTTT. Amino acid sequence: CASSRGGVGTGELFF.

This chain joins TRBV6-5 and TRBJ2-1; 11 nucleotides line up with TRBD1. The germline gives CDR1 MNHEY, CDR2 SVGAGI. Losses at the gene ends were 4 bases for V and 9 bases for J; bases not matched to a gene: 11. This CDR3 is built from 16 residues. CDR3 protein: CASSSPDRGLNFEQFF. The CDR3, as DNA: TGTGCCAGCAGTTCCCCGGACAGGGGGCTTAATTTTGAGCAGTTCTTC.

The rearrangement joins TRBV30 to TRBJ1-3; maybe TRBD1 (5 bases). The CDR3 extends over 13 amino acids. Germline V CDR1 and CDR2: GTSNPN, SVGIG (reference sequence). As DNA, the CDR3 is TGTGCGCACGGCTTAGGGGCTGGAAACACCATATATTTT. This sequence encodes CAHGLGAGNTIYF. The whole variable domain, filled in from reference TRBV30 and TRBJ1-3, reads SQTIHQWPATLVQPVGSPLSLECTVEGTSNPNLYWYRQAAGRGLQLLFYSVGIGQISSEVPQNLSASRPQDRQFILSSKKLLLSDSGFYLCAHGLGAGNTIYFGEGSWLTVV.